Listed below are T cell receptor beta chains from one sample, sequenced in a study of T cells expressing NK-cell markers. TCRdb re-called the 5' RACE reads and gives one entry per CDR3 protein, without DNA. Listed are about 550,000 distinct CDR3 sequences; around 4% falls within the top ten. The sequenced material came from blood T cells: a sorted CD56 or NKG2C T cell subset, CD4+ or CD8+ T cells, or bulk PBMC T cells (not recorded which). These receptors came from a man younger than 30 in good health. Each CDR3 is given with its conserved first and last residue. The order of the fields is CDR3 protein, V gene, J gene.

CSGVLGEGYTF,TRBV29-1,TRBJ1-2
CSVEATTDEQFF,TRBV29-1,TRBJ2-1
CASSRMGRTYEQYF,TRBV14,TRBJ2-7
CASSWREGVQFF,TRBV5-1,TRBJ2-1
CASSLSGGTEAFF,TRBV12-3/TRBV12-4,TRBJ1-1
CASSRTLQRGAKNIQYF,TRBV27,TRBJ2-4
CASKPSDSWGGEQFF,TRBV6-5,TRBJ2-1
CASSWTGGGYLPNYGYTF,TRBV11-2,TRBJ1-2
CASSLLSNTGELFF,TRBV28,TRBJ2-2
CASSLDFGQYNEQFF,TRBV12-3/TRBV12-4,TRBJ2-1
CASIPRGGLVPEETQYF,TRBV5-1,TRBJ2-5
CASSFELRNEQFF,TRBV5-1,TRBJ2-1
CASSQFPGDQETQYF,TRBV4-1,TRBJ2-5
CSARDWPTRGETQYF,TRBV20-1,TRBJ2-5
CASIGASGRGGVAETQYF,TRBV2,TRBJ2-5